This T cell receptor beta chain emerged from a study of T cell responses to AZD1222 COVID-19 vaccine. Overall study context: Timing groups of about 4 and about 12 weeks for second doses were pooled.

The table came from immunoSEQ multiplex PCR; TCRdb's copy has only in-frame clones and leaves some out. The top ten hold around a sixth of the sample, which has 90,000 to 120,000 clones, 75% to 90% seen once. Study-wide points: Reports indicate that nearly half of spike-specific TCRs are directed at unmutated variant regions. CD4 TCRs linked to vaccination spanned spike, dominating at 160-218 and 743-854. White British ancestry dominated among donors, who included more females, and clonal diversity was possibly underestimated.

The CDR3 is 14 amino acids. V was cut by 5 bases and J by 6 bases, with 17 bases left in between. Germline loops: CDR1 LNHDA, CDR2 SQIVND (reference sequence). With regard to this clone: The antigen is not known.

The sequencing here drew on peripheral blood, taken on day 0 of AZD1222 vaccination. The origin of this receptor is an adult in good health. This sequence joins TRBV19 and TRBJ2-7, with D possibly being TRBD1 or TRBD2 (5 bases each). Here the CDR3 reads CASSPGGRGSEQYF. CDR3 nucleotides: TGTGCCAGTAGTCCCGGAGGTAGGGGAAGCGAGCAGTACTTC.